This is a list of T cell receptor beta chains from one sample in a study of blood T cell repertoires in COVID-19. Clones were sequenced by immunoSEQ multiplex PCR, and TCRdb holds only the in-frame ones, with some missing. This table holds roughly 240,000 clones, just under 90% found once. Sequencing was performed on PBMCs or T cells enriched from blood (not recorded which). The source of these receptors is a man aged 50 to 59 who had been exposed to COVID-19. The CDR3 runs from the conserved cysteine through the conserved F or W. Fields, in order: J gene, V gene, D gene, clone size, CDR3 DNA, CDR3 protein. The D gene is left open where the match is weak. For some rows the clone size is stated as once, few or many, or as a class when expanded; others skip it.

>TRBJ2-4|TRBV5-1|.|.
.
CASSWGTGSGLIKKYF
>TRBJ1-2|TRBV28|.|.
TGTGCCAGCAGTTTAATCCGAATCCGGGGCTATGGCTACACCTTC
CASSLIRIRGYGYTF
>TRBJ2-7|TRBV7-9|.|.
TGTGCCAGCAGCTCCCAGGGGCAGGTTCTGTACTTC
CASSSQGQVLYF
>TRBJ1-6|TRBV28|TRBD1|once
TGTGCCAGCAGTCCCCAGGACAGGGGGAATTCACCCCTCCACTTT
CASSPQDRGNSPLHF
>TRBJ1-5|TRBV28|.|.
TGTGCCAGCAGTCGGACGGACTCCAATCAGCCCCAGCATTTT
CASSRTDSNQPQHF
>TRBJ2-2|TRBV13|.|.
TGTGCCAGCAGCCCCCACAGGGCGGGTAACACCGGGGAGCTGTTTTTT
CASSPHRAGNTGELFF
>TRBJ2-7|TRBV4-1|TRBD1|.
TGCGCCAGCAGCCAATTACAGGGGGCCCACGAGCAGTACTTC
CASSQLQGAHEQYF
>TRBJ1-1|TRBV2|.|once
TGTGCCAGCAGTGAAGAAGCCAACACTGAAGCTTTCTTT
CASSEEANTEAFF
>TRBJ2-2|TRBV18|TRBD1|.
TGTGCCAGCTCACCATCCGGGACAGGGACCTCGAACACCGGGGAGCTGTTTTTT
CASSPSGTGTSNTGELFF
>TRBJ1-2|TRBV7-2|.|.
TGTGCCAGCAGCTTAGCTCTTCGGGGGGGCTACACCTTC
CASSLALRGGYTF
>TRBJ1-6|TRBV28|.|.
TGTGCCAGCACCCTCTCCGGTAATTCACCCCTCCACTTT
CASTLSGNSPLHF
>TRBJ1-2|TRBV5-1|.|.
TGCGCCAGCAGCTCACAGTCTAACTATGGCTACACCTTC
CASSSQSNYGYTF
>TRBJ1-2|TRBV5-1|.|.
TGCGCCAGCAGCTTGGAGGTTCAGGGGAACTATGGCTACACCTTC
CASSLEVQGNYGYTF
>TRBJ2-3|TRBV7-3|.|.
TGTGCCAGCAGCTTAGAGCGGCGCACAGATACGCAGTATTTT
CASSLERRTDTQYF
>TRBJ1-1|TRBV5-4|.|.
TGTGCCAGCAGACAGTCGGGGGGCACTGAAGCTTTCTTT
CASRQSGGTEAFF
>TRBJ2-1|TRBV5-5|TRBD1|.
TGTGCCAGCAGCCCTGGGACAGGTTCGAAGGATGAGCAGTTCTTC
CASSPGTGSKDEQFF
>TRBJ2-3|TRBV11-2|.|.
TGTGCCAGCAGCTTCCCAAGGACGGGGACAGATACGCAGTATTTT
CASSFPRTGTDTQYF